This TCR beta chain originates from a study of T-cell reconstitution after alpha-beta-depleted transplantation in children. Study conclusions and caveats: Newly generated T cells supplied most T-cell counts and diversity one year post-transplant. Reportedly, only several hundred clones from non-depleted graft cells drove alpha-beta T-cell counts at about two months.

V lost 6 bases and J 3 bases, leaving 8 bases between the germline ends. Germline CDR1 is SQVTM and CDR2 is ANQGSEA. The CDR3 is made up of 11 amino acids. Notes on this clonotype: Its antigen is not known.

The library targeted TCRbeta and was prepared with unique molecular identifiers. TCRdb itself ran the PCR reads through MiXCR, one entry per CDR3 protein. The sample lists fewer than 500,000 distinct CDR3 sequences; 43% were seen once. The rearrangement links TRBV29-1 to TRBJ1-2; D is undetermined. This TCR derives from a girl aged 2-9 years with aplastic anemia, due to receive a stem cell transplant. Here the sequenced sample was PBMCs, taken before TCRalphabeta/CD19-depleted stem cell transplant. The CDR3 DNA follows: TGCAGCGTAGTACGGGACTATGGCTACACCTTC. It encodes CSVVRDYGYTF.